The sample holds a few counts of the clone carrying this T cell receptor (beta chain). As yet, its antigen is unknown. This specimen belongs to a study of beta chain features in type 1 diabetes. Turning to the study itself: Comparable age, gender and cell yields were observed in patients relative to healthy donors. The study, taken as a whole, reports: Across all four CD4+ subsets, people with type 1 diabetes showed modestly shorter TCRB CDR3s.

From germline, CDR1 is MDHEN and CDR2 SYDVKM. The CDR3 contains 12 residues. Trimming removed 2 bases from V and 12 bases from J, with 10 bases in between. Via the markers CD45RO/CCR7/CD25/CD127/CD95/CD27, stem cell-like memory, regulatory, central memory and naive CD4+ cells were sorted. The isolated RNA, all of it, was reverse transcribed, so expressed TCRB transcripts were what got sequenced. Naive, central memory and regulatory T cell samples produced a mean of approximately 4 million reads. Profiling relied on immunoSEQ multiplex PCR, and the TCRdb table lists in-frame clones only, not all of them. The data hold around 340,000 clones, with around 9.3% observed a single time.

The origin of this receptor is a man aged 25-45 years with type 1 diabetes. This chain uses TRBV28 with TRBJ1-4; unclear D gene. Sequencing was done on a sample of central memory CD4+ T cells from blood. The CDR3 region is CASSLRLRELFF. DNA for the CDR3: TGTGCCAGCAGTTTACGGCTGAGAGAACTGTTTTTT.